This T cell receptor beta chain was profiled in a study of somatic mutations in cytotoxic T cells in rheumatoid arthritis. Broader study findings: The study found no significant difference in CD8+ T-cell clonality between rheumatoid arthritis patients and age-matched healthy controls. More than 20% of CD8+ cells belonged to the largest clone in about an eighth of the 65 patients. There was no knowledge of the antigen targets of the expanded CD8+ clones.

To note about this clone: The antigen is undetermined.

Germline CDR1 reads MNHNS; CDR2 reads SASEGT. The trim removed 1 base at V and 7 bases at J, leaving 1 base unmatched. The CDR3 has 13 residues. TCRdb's copy holds only in-frame clones and misses some; the assay was immunoSEQ multiplex PCR. Here the sample spans over 15,000 clones, around four fifths being singletons. The origin of this receptor is a man aged 18-30 years with rheumatoid arthritis. Sequencing was done on a sample of CD8+ T cells sorted from blood. The gene calls are TRBV6-1 and TRBJ2-1; TRBD2 matches at 7 bases. The CDR3 bases are TGTGCCAGCAGTGAAGGGACTAGAAATGAGCAGTTCTTC. Encoded protein: CASSEGTRNEQFF.